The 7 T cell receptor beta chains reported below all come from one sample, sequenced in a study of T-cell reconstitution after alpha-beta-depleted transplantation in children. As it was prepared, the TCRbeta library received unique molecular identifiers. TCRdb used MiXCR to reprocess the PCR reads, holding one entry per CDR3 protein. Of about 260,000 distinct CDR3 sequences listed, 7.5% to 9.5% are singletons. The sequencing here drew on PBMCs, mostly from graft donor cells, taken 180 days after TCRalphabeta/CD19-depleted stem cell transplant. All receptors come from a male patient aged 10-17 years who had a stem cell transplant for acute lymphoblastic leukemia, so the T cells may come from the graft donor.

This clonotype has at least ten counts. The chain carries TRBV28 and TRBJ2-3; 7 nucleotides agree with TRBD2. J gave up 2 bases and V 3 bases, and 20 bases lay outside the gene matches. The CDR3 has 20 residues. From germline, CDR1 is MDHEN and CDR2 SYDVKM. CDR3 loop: CASSLKIWGRRGTHTDTQYF. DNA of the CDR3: TGTGCCAGCAGTTTGAAGATTTGGGGACGGCGGGGGACTCACACAGATACGCAGTATTTT.

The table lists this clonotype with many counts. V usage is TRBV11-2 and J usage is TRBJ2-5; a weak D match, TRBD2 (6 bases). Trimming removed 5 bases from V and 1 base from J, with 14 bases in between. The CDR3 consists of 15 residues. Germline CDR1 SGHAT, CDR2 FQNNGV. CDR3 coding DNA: TGTGCCAGCAGCCTGTTTATGGGGGGCCAAGAGACCCAGTACTTC. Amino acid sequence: CASSLFMGGQETQYF.

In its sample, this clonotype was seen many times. The chain's CDR3 is CASSLLGGPNTGELFF. CDR3 sequence (DNA): TGTGCCAGCAGCTTATTGGGGGGCCCCAACACCGGGGAGCTGTTTTTT. The chain recombines TRBV7-8 with TRBJ2-2, with D perhaps TRBD1 or TRBD2 (6 bases each). Looked up from germline, CDR1 is SGHVS and CDR2 is FQNEAQ. Trimming pared 2 bases from V and 2 bases from J, leaving 12 bases between. The CDR3 is 16 amino acids. Combining the CDR3 with reference TRBV7-8 and TRBJ2-2 gives the whole variable domain GAGVSQSPRYKVAKRGQDVALRCDPISGHVSLFWYQQALGQGPEFLTYFQNEAQLDKSGLPSDRFFAERPEGSVSTLKIQRTQQEDSAVYLCASSLLGGPNTGELFFGEGSRLTVL.

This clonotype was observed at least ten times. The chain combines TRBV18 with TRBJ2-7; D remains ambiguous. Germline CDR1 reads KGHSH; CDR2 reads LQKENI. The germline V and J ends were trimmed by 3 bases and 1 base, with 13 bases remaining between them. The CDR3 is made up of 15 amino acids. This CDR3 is CASSPRNVLSYEQYF. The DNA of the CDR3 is TGTGCCAGCTCACCCCGTAACGTCCTTTCCTACGAGCAGTACTTC.

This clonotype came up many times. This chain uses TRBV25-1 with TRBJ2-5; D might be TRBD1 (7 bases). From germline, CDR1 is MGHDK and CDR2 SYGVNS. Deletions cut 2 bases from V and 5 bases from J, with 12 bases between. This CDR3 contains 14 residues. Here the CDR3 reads CASSEKQGRETQYF. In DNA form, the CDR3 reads TGTGCCAGCAGTGAAAAACAGGGGAGGGAGACCCAGTACTTC.

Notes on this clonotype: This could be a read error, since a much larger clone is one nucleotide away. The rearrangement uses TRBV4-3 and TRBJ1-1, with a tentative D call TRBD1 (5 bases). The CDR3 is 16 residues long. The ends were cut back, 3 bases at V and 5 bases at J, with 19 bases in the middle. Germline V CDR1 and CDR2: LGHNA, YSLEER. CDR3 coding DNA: TGCGCCAGCAGCCAGGCCGTGACAGAGTGGTTGACTGAAGCTTTCTTT. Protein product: CASSQAVTEWLTEAFF.

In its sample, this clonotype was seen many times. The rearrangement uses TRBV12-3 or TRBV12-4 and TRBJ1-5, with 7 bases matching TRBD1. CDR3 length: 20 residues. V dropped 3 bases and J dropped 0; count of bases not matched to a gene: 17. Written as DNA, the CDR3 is TGTGCCAGCAGTTTGGGGAGGACAGGCCTGGGGGAATATAGCAATCAGCCCCAGCATTTT. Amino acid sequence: CASSLGRTGLGEYSNQPQHF.